The rows below give T cell receptor beta chains drawn from one sample of a study of control samples from healthy donors and cancer patients. Only in-frame clones appear in the TCRdb table, and some are missing; sequencing was by immunoSEQ multiplex PCR. The profile shows some 140,000 clones, approximately 93% of them singletons. The sequenced sample consisted of blood. The receptors originated from a man aged 35 to 55 in good health. Both conserved end residues are part of each CDR3. A D gene is named only where the DNA matches it firmly. Clone size is not always given. Where it is, it says once, few, many or a class for expanded clones.

j_call: TRBJ1-1; d_call: -; clone_size: -; v_call: TRBV21-1; cdr3_aa: CASTPPDRRVAEAFF; cdr3_nt: TGTGCCAGCACTCCCCCGGACAGGCGTGTGGCTGAAGCTTTCTTT
j_call: TRBJ2-3; d_call: TRBD1; clone_size: -; v_call: TRBV4-1; cdr3_aa: CASGRGLADTQYF; cdr3_nt: TGCGCCAGCGGCAGGGGGCTGGCAGATACGCAGTATTTT
j_call: TRBJ2-3; d_call: -; clone_size: few; v_call: TRBV10-2; cdr3_aa: CASSESGGALDTQYF; cdr3_nt: TGCGCCAGCAGTGAGTCAGGGGGGGCTTTGGATACGCAGTATTTT
j_call: TRBJ1-3; d_call: TRBD1; clone_size: -; v_call: TRBV5-1; cdr3_aa: CASSPIRTGAGNTIYF; cdr3_nt: TGCGCCAGCAGCCCGATTAGGACAGGGGCTGGAAACACCATATATTTT
j_call: TRBJ1-6; d_call: TRBD1; clone_size: -; v_call: TRBV19; cdr3_aa: CASSLLDRGVESPLHF; cdr3_nt: TGTGCCAGTAGTCTGCTGGACAGGGGGGTAGAATCACCCCTCCACTTT
j_call: TRBJ1-6; d_call: -; clone_size: -; v_call: TRBV5-5; cdr3_aa: CASSLGRAGSSYNSPLHF; cdr3_nt: TGTGCCAGCAGCTTGGGTCGGGCAGGGAGCTCCTATAATTCACCCCTCCACTTT
j_call: TRBJ1-1; d_call: -; clone_size: -; v_call: TRBV6-5; cdr3_aa: CASSYSSSQNTEAFF; cdr3_nt: TGTGCCAGCAGTTACTCGAGCAGCCAGAACACTGAAGCTTTCTTT
j_call: TRBJ1-5; d_call: -; clone_size: -; v_call: TRBV18; cdr3_aa: CASSPGNNQPQHF; cdr3_nt: TGTGCCAGCTCACCGGGGAACAATCAGCCCCAGCATTTT
j_call: TRBJ2-4; d_call: TRBD1; clone_size: -; v_call: TRBV28; cdr3_aa: CASRSTGAPKNIQYF; cdr3_nt: TGTGCCAGCAGATCAACAGGGGCTCCCAAAAACATTCAGTACTTC
j_call: TRBJ2-1; d_call: TRBD2; clone_size: -; v_call: TRBV28; cdr3_aa: CASSGRLAGGDEQFF; cdr3_nt: TGTGCCAGCAGTGGGAGACTAGCGGGGGGGGATGAGCAGTTCTTC
j_call: TRBJ1-1; d_call: -; clone_size: -; v_call: TRBV7-9; cdr3_aa: CASSVAGAVAFF; cdr3_nt: TGTGCCAGCAGCGTGGCAGGGGCAGTTGCTTTCTTT
j_call: TRBJ1-1; d_call: -; clone_size: -; v_call: TRBV6-5; cdr3_aa: CASVLTGNTEAFF; cdr3_nt: TGTGCCAGTGTACTGACAGGGAACACTGAAGCTTTCTTT
j_call: TRBJ1-3; d_call: -; clone_size: -; v_call: TRBV19; cdr3_aa: CASSPGHGNTIYF; cdr3_nt: TGTGCCAGTAGCCCGGGCCACGGAAACACCATATATTTT
j_call: TRBJ2-7; d_call: TRBD1; clone_size: -; v_call: TRBV28; cdr3_aa: CASSSPYRGRYEQYF; cdr3_nt: TGTGCCAGCAGTTCCCCTTACAGGGGTAGGTACGAGCAGTACTTC
j_call: TRBJ1-2; d_call: TRBD1; clone_size: few; v_call: TRBV9; cdr3_aa: CASSSQTGATSYGYTF; cdr3_nt: TGTGCCAGCAGCTCCCAGACAGGGGCAACCTCTTATGGCTACACCTTC
j_call: TRBJ2-7; d_call: -; clone_size: -; v_call: TRBV7-9; cdr3_aa: CASSLGYYEQYF; cdr3_nt: TGTGCCAGCAGCTTAGGCTACTACGAGCAGTACTTC
j_call: TRBJ2-7; d_call: TRBD1; clone_size: -; v_call: TRBV18; cdr3_aa: CASSLDRAYEQYF; cdr3_nt: TGTGCCAGCTCATTAGACAGGGCCTACGAGCAGTACTTC
j_call: TRBJ1-2; d_call: TRBD1; clone_size: -; v_call: TRBV28; cdr3_aa: CASSLQGAVYTF; cdr3_nt: TGTGCCAGCAGTTTACAGGGGGCCGTCTACACCTTC
j_call: TRBJ1-1; d_call: TRBD1; clone_size: -; v_call: TRBV5-1; cdr3_aa: CASSREGAGNTEAFF; cdr3_nt: TGCGCCAGCAGCCGGGAGGGGGCGGGAAACACTGAAGCTTTCTTT
j_call: TRBJ2-1; d_call: -; clone_size: -; v_call: TRBV7-2; cdr3_aa: CASSFSDEQFF; cdr3_nt: TGTGCCAGCAGCTTTAGCGATGAGCAGTTCTTC
j_call: TRBJ1-1; d_call: -; clone_size: -; v_call: TRBV5-1; cdr3_aa: CASSPGQGTEAFF; cdr3_nt: TGCGCCAGCAGTCCGGGCCAGGGCACTGAAGCTTTCTTT
j_call: TRBJ1-3; d_call: -; clone_size: -; v_call: TRBV9; cdr3_aa: CASSVEPGIFPGNTIYF; cdr3_nt: TGTGCCAGCAGCGTAGAACCGGGGATTTTCCCTGGAAACACCATATATTTT
j_call: TRBJ2-3; d_call: -; clone_size: -; v_call: TRBV11-2; cdr3_aa: CASSLVRRGTKGTDTQYF; cdr3_nt: TGTGCCAGCAGCTTAGTCCGCCGGGGTACGAAGGGCACAGATACGCAGTATTTT
j_call: TRBJ1-6; d_call: -; clone_size: -; v_call: TRBV24-1; cdr3_aa: CATSDLGILYNSPLHF; cdr3_nt: TGTGCCACCAGTGATTTGGGGATACTCTATAATTCACCCCTCCACTTT
j_call: TRBJ1-1; d_call: TRBD1; clone_size: -; v_call: TRBV15; cdr3_aa: CATSRSDREYTEAFF; cdr3_nt: TGTGCCACCAGCAGATCCGACAGGGAATACACTGAAGCTTTCTTT
j_call: TRBJ2-1; d_call: -; clone_size: -; v_call: TRBV6-4; cdr3_aa: CASSETGNNEQFF; cdr3_nt: TGTGCCAGCAGTGAGACAGGAAACAATGAGCAGTTCTTC
j_call: TRBJ2-4; d_call: -; clone_size: -; v_call: TRBV30; cdr3_aa: CAWSVRGRGTQYF; cdr3_nt: TGTGCCTGGAGTGTACGGGGCAGGGGAACACAGTACTTC
j_call: TRBJ1-3; d_call: -; clone_size: -; v_call: TRBV28; cdr3_aa: CASRRTRSSGNTIYF; cdr3_nt: TGTGCCAGCAGGCGAACCAGAAGCTCTGGAAACACCATATATTTT
j_call: TRBJ2-1; d_call: -; clone_size: -; v_call: TRBV7-2; cdr3_aa: CASSLEGGHYNEQFF; cdr3_nt: TGTGCCAGCAGCCTGGAAGGGGGACACTACAATGAGCAGTTCTTC
j_call: TRBJ2-7; d_call: -; clone_size: -; v_call: TRBV12-3/TRBV12-4; cdr3_aa: CASSLSEWQGQYF; cdr3_nt: TGTGCCAGCAGTTTAAGTGAATGGCAGGGGCAGTACTTC
j_call: TRBJ1-2; d_call: -; clone_size: -; v_call: TRBV24-1; cdr3_aa: CATSDFDGGDYGYTF; cdr3_nt: TGTGCCACCAGTGATTTTGACGGAGGGGACTATGGCTACACCTTC
j_call: TRBJ2-5; d_call: TRBD1; clone_size: -; v_call: TRBV24-1; cdr3_aa: CATSDGTAMVAQYF; cdr3_nt: TGTGCCACCAGTGATGGGACAGCTATGGTGGCCCAGTACTTC
j_call: TRBJ2-7; d_call: TRBD2; clone_size: -; v_call: TRBV6-5; cdr3_aa: CASSYSSSGSYEQYF; cdr3_nt: TGTGCCAGCAGTTACTCGTCTAGCGGTTCCTACGAGCAGTACTTC
j_call: TRBJ2-7; d_call: TRBD1; clone_size: -; v_call: TRBV6-2/TRBV6-3; cdr3_aa: CASSLGQGAYEQYF; cdr3_nt: TGTGCCAGCAGTCTGGGACAGGGGGCCTACGAGCAGTACTTC
j_call: TRBJ1-1; d_call: TRBD1; clone_size: -; v_call: TRBV18; cdr3_aa: CASSPQDREISEAFF; cdr3_nt: TGTGCCAGCTCACCTCAGGACAGGGAAATTTCTGAAGCTTTCTTT